These 14 T cell receptor beta chains were all obtained from the same sample, sequenced in a study of CD8 T cells in Susac syndrome. A quantity of about 0.45 to 1 ug RNA underwent reverse transcription using random hexamers. TCRdb itself ran the immunoSEQ multiplex PCR reads through MiXCR, one entry per CDR3 protein. The table has 120,000 to 150,000 distinct CDR3 sequences, over 85% seen once. The specimen was CD8+ T cells from PBMCs. The source of these receptors is a human donor in good health.

This chain uses TRBV2 with TRBJ2-5; D call uncertain. V gave up 3 bases and J gave up 2 bases, with 19 bases separating them. Germline CDR1 and CDR2: SNHLY and FYNNEI. The CDR3 totals 17 residues. In DNA, the CDR3 is TGTGCCAGCAGTGAGTTGCGTACCAAAGCGACACAAGAGACCCAGTACTTC. Translated, it gives CASSELRTKATQETQYF.

The chain carries TRBV5-6 and TRBJ2-3; D remains unclear. This CDR3 is 12 amino acids long. Germline CDR1 and CDR2: SGHDT and YYEEEE. Trimming took 5 bases from V and 2 from J, leaving 6 bases between them. The CDR3 is CASSLSTDTQYF. Here the CDR3 DNA reads TGTGCCAGCAGTTTATCCACAGATACGCAGTATTTT.

V and J are TRBV4-3 and TRBJ2-3; 7 bases are shared with TRBD2. Germline-derived CDR1 and CDR2 are LGHNA and YSLEER. J was trimmed by 3 bases and V by 11 bases; bases with no gene match: 14. CDR3 length: 15 residues. CDR3: CAGHDGGSGTDTQYF. The DNA of the CDR3 is TGCGCCGGACATGACGGCGGGAGTGGGACAGATACGCAGTATTTT.

The chain recombines TRBV21-1 with TRBJ2-2; the DNA was not used to check the table's D call, TRBD1. TRBV21-1 corresponds to a pseudogene. The CDR3 is 16 amino acids. CDR3 in DNA: TGTGCCAGCAGCGATCCGGGACAGGGGCTCACCGGGGAGCTGTTTTTT. Residues: CASSDPGQGLTGELFF.

This clonotype has only one observation. J is TRBJ2-6 and V is TRBV9, with D unresolved. The V and J ends lost 0 bases and 0 bases respectively, with 4 bases between them. Germline values: CDR1 SGDLS, CDR2 YYNGEE. CDR3 length equals 15 residues. CDR3 nucleotide sequence: TGTGCCAGCAGCGTAGTTAGCTCTGGGGCCAACGTCCTGACTTTC. Translation: CASSVVSSGANVLTF.

The V gene is TRBV27, the J gene TRBJ1-5; D unclear. The CDR3 extends over 13 amino acids. The ends were cut back, 1 base at V and 4 bases at J, with 5 bases in the middle. Germline V gene lookup returns CDR1 MNHEY and CDR2 SMNVEV (reference sequence). Here the CDR3 DNA reads TGTGCCAGCAGTTTATGGACGAATCAGCCCCAGCATTTT. Translated, it gives CASSLWTNQPQHF.

The chain uses TRBV7-2 and TRBJ2-7, with 12 positions matching TRBD2. CDR1 and CDR2 from the germline V gene are SGHTA and FQGNSA. Losses at the gene ends were 4 bases for V and 7 bases for J; bases not matched to a gene: 8. CDR3 length: 15 amino acids. CDR3 in DNA: TGTGCCAGCAGCTCCCTAGCGGGAGGGCCTATGGAGCAGTACTTC. It codes for CASSSLAGGPMEQYF.

V is TRBV7-9 and J is TRBJ1-2; unclear D gene. Trimming left V 2 bases short and J 4 bases short, with 8 bases between. This CDR3 region has 13 residues. Germline-derived CDR1 and CDR2 are SEHNR and FQNEAQ (reference sequence). CDR3 sequence reads: CASSLRAFYGYTF. The DNA of the CDR3 is TGTGCCAGCAGCTTAAGAGCCTTCTATGGCTACACCTTC.

This chain connects TRBV7-3 to TRBJ2-3, with 7 bases matching TRBD2. The CDR3 has 17 amino acids. J lost 6 bases, V lost 1 base, and 13 bases had no gene match. Germline CDR1 reads SGHTA; CDR2 reads FQGTGA. As DNA, the CDR3 is TGTGCCAGCAGCTTAAATCCGTCCGGACTAGTGGATGATACGCAGTATTTT. It codes for CASSLNPSGLVDDTQYF.

The chain recombines TRBV9 with TRBJ2-1; D might be TRBD2 (5 bases). Between the trimmed V and J ends, which lost 0 bases and 9 bases, there was a span of 16 bases. The CDR3 covers 15 residues. Germline-derived CDR1 and CDR2 are SGDLS and YYNGEE. CDR3 amino acids: CASSVGTVSSGEQFF. CDR3 sequence (DNA): TGTGCCAGCAGCGTAGGCACAGTTAGCAGCGGTGAGCAGTTCTTC.

This CDR3 is CASSQGLAGEYIQYF. CDR3 in DNA: TGCGCCAGCAGCCAGGGACTAGCGGGAGAATACATTCAGTACTTC. The genes are TRBV4-3 and TRBJ2-4; 14 bases match TRBD2. CDR1 and CDR2 from the germline V gene are LGHNA and YSLEER. CDR3 size: 15 residues. Trimming at V came to 3 bases and at J to 8 bases, leaving 3 bases not matched to a gene.

The chain couples TRBV6-4 to TRBJ2-1; D gene ambiguous. Trimming took 9 bases from V and 7 from J, leaving 19 bases between them. Germline lookup yields CDR1 MRHNA and CDR2 SNTAGT. CDR3 length: 14 residues. This chain's CDR3 is CARVIVGCQNEQFF. In nucleotides, the CDR3 is TGTGCCAGGGTAATAGTTGGCTGCCAAAATGAGCAGTTCTTC.

The chain uses TRBV6-2 or TRBV6-3 and TRBJ1-1; D perhaps matches TRBD1 (5 bases). V was shortened by 2 bases and J by 1 base, with 11 bases between the two germline ends. The germline CDR1 and CDR2 sequences are MNHEY and SVGEGT. The CDR3 is made up of 15 amino acids. The CDR3 nucleotides read TGTGCCAGCAGTTACCAGCCGGGACGGAACACTGAAGCTTTCTTT. It yields the protein CASSYQPGRNTEAFF.

This clonotype has a single count. The chain combines TRBV20-1 with TRBJ2-1; D may be TRBD1 (5 bases). Trimming cost V 3 bases and J 2 bases, with 17 bases left between them. CDR1 is DFQATT and CDR2 is SNEGSKA in the germline V gene (reference sequence). There are 16 residues in the CDR3. This chain's CDR3 is CSASDSRDRPYNEQFF. DNA of the CDR3: TGCAGTGCTAGTGACTCGCGCGACAGACCCTACAATGAGCAGTTCTTC.